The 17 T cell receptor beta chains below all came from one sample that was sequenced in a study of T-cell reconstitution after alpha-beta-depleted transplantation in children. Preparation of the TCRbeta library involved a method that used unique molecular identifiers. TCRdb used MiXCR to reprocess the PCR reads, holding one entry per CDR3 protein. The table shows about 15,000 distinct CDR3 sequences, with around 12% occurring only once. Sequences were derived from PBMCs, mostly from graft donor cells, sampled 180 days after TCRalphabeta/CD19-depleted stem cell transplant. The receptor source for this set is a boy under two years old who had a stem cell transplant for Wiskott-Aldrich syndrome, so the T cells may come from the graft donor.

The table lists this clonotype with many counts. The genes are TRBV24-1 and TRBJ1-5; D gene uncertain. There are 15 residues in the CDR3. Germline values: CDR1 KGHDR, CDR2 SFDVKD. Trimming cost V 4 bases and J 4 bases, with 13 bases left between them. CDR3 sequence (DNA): TGTGCCACCAGTGACCCGACTACGGGGAATCAGCCCCAGCATTTT. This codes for CATSDPTTGNQPQHF.

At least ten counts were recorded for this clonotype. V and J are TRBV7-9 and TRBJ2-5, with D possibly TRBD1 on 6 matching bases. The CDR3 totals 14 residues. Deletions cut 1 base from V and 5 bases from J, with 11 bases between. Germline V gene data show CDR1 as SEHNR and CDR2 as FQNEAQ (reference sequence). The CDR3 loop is CASSLDRERETQYF. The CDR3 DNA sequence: TGTGCCAGCAGCTTAGACAGGGAGAGGGAGACCCAGTACTTC.

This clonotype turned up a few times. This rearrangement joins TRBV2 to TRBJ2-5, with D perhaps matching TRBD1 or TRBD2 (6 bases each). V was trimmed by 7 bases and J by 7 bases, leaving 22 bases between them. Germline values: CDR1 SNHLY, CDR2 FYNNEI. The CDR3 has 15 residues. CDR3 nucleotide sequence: TGTGCCAGCAAGTTAGAACGGGGGCTAGTTGGGACCCAGTACTTC. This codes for CASKLERGLVGTQYF. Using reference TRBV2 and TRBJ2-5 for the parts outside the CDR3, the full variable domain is EPEVTQTPSHQVTQMGQEVILRCVPISNHLYFYWYRQILGQKVEFLVSFYNNEISEKSEIFDDQFSVERPDGSNFTLKIRSTKLEDSAMYFCASKLERGLVGTQYFGPGTRLLVL.

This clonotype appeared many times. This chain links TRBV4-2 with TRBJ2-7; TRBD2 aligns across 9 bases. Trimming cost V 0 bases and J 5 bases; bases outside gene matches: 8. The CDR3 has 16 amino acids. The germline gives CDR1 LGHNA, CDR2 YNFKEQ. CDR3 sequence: CASSQDVLAGSHEQYF. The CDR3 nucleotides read TGTGCCAGCAGCCAAGATGTCCTAGCGGGATCCCACGAGCAGTACTTC.

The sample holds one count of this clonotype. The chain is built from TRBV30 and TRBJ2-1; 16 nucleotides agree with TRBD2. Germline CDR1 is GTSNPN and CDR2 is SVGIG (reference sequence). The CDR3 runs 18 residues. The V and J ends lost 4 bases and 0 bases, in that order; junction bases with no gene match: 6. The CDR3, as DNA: TGTGCCTGGACTGGGGGACTAGCGGGAGGGAGCTCCTACAATGAGCAGTTCTTC. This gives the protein CAWTGGLAGGSSYNEQFF.

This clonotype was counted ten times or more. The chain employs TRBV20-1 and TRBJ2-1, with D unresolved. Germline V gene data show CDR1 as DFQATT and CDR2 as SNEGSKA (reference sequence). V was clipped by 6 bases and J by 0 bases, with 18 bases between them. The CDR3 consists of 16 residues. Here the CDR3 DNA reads TGCAGTGCCACCCCCAAAATCAGGAGCTCCTACAATGAGCAGTTCTTC. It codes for CSATPKIRSSYNEQFF.

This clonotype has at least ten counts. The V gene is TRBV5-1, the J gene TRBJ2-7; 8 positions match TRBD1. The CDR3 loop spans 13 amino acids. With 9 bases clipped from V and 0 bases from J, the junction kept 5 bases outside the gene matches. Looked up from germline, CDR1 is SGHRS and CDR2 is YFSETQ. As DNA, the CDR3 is TGCGCCACCAAGGGACAGGACTCCTACGAGCAGTACTTC. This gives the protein CATKGQDSYEQYF.

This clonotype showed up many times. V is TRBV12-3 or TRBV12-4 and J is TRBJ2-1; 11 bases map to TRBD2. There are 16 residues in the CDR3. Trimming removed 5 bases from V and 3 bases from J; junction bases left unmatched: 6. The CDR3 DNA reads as TGTGCCAGCAGTCAAACCGGGACTAGCGGCTACAATGAGCAGTTCTTC. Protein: CASSQTGTSGYNEQFF.

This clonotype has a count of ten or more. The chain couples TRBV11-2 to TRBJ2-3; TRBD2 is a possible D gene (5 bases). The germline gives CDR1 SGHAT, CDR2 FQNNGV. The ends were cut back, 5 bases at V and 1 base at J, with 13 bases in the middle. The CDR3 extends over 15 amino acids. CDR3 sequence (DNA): TGTGCCAGCAGCCCCATGGGCGGGCGCACAGATACGCAGTATTTT. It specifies CASSPMGGRTDTQYF.

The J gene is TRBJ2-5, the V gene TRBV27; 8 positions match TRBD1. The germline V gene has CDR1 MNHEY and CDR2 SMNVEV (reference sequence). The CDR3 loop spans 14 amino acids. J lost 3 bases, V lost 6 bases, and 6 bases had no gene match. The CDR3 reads CASRKLTGEETQYF. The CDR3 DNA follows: TGTGCCAGCAGGAAATTGACAGGGGAAGAGACCCAGTACTTC.

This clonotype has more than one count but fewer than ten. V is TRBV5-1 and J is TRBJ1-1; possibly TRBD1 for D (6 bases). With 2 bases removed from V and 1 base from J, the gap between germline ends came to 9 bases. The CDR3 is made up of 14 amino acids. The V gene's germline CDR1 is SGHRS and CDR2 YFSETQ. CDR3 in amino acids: CASSFGQWNTEAFF. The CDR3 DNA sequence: TGCGCCAGCAGCTTCGGACAGTGGAACACTGAAGCTTTCTTT.

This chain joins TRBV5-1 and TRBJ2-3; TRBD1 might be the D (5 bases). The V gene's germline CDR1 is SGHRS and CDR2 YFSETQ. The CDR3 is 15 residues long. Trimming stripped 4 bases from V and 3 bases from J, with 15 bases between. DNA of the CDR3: TGCGCCAGCAGCAGGGGTGGGCACGATACAGATACGCAGTATTTT. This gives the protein CASSRGGHDTDTQYF. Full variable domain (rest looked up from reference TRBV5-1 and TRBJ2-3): KAGVTQTPRYLIKTRGQQVTLSCSPISGHRSVSWYQQTPGQGLQFLFEYFSETQRNKGNFPGRFSGRQFSNSRSEMNVSTLELGDSALYLCASSRGGHDTDTQYFGPGTRLTVL.

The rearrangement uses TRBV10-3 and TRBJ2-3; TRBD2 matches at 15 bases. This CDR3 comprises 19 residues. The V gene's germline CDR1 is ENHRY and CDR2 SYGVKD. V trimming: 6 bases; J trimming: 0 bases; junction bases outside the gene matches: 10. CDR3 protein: CAISNPGLAGGLSTDTQYF. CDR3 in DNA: TGTGCCATCAGCAACCCGGGACTAGCGGGAGGCCTTAGCACAGATACGCAGTATTTT.

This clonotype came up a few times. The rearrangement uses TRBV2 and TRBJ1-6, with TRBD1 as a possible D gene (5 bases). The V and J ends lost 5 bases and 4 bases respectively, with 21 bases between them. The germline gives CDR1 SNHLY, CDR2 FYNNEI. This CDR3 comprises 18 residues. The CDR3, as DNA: TGTGCCAGCAGTTTATGGTCCGCCGGGCCAGGGTATAATTCACCCCTCCACTTT. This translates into CASSLWSAGPGYNSPLHF.

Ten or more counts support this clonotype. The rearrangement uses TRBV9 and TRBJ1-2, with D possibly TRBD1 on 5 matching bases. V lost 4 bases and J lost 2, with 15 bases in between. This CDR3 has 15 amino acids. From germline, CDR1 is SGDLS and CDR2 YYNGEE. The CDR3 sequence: CASSTTRQGNYGYTF. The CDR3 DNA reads TGTGCCAGCAGCACCACTCGTCAGGGAAACTATGGCTACACCTTC.

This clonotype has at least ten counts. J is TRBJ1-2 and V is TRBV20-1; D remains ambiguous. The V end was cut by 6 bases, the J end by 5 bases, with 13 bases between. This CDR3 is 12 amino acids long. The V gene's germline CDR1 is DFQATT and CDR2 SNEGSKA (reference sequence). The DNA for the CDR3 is TGCAGTGCCGCCCTCAGATGGTATGGCTACACCTTC. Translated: CSAALRWYGYTF.

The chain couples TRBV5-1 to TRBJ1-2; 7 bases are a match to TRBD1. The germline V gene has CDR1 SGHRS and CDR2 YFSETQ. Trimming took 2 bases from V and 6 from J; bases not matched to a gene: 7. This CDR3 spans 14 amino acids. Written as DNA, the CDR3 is TGCGCCAGCAGCTTAGGGCCAGGGGGTGATGGCTACACCTTC. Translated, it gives CASSLGPGGDGYTF.